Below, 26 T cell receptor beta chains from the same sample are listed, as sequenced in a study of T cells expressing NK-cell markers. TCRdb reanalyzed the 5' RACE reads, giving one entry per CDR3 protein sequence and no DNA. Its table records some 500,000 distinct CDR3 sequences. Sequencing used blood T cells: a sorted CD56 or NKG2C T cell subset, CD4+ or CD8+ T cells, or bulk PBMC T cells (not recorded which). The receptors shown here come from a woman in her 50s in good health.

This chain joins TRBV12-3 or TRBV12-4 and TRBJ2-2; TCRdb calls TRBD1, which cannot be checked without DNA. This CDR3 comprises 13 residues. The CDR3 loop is CAGGRGVTGELFF.

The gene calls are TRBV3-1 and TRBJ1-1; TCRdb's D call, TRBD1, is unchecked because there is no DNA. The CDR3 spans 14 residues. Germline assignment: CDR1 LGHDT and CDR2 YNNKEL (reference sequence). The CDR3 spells CASSQDGARKGAFF.

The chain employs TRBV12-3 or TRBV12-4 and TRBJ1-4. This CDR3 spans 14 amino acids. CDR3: CASTGGATNEKLFF.

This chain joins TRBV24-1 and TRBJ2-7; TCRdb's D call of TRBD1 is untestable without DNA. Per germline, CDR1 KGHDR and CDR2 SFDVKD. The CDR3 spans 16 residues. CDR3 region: CATSDPGQGARDEQYF.

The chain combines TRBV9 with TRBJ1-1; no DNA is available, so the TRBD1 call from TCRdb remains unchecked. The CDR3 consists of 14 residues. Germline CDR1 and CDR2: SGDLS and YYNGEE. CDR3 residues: CASSGTGANTEAFF.

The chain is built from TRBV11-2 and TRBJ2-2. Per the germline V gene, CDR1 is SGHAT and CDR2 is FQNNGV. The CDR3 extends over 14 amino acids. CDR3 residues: CASSLWGNTGELFF.

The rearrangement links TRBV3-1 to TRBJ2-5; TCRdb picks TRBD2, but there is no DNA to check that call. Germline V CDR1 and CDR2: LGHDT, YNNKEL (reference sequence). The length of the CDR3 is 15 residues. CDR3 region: CASSQRGTLKETQYF.

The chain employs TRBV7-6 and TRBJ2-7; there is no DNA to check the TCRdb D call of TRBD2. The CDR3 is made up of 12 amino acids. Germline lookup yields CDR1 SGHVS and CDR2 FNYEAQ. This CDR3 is CASSPSLGEQYF.

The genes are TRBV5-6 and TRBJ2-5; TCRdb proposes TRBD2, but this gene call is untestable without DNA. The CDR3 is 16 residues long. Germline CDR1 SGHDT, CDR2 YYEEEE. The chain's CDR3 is CASSYLQSGRLETQYF.

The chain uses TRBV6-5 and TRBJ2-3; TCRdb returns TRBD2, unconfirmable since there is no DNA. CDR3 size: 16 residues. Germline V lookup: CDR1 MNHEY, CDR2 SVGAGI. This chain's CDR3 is CASSYGVRELRDTQYF.

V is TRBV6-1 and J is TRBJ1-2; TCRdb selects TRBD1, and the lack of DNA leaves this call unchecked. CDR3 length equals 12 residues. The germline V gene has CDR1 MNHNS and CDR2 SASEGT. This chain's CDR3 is CASSATGDGYTF.

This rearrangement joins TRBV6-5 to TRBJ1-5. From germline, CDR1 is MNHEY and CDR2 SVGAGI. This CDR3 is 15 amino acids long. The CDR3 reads CASSEDGNSNQPQHF.

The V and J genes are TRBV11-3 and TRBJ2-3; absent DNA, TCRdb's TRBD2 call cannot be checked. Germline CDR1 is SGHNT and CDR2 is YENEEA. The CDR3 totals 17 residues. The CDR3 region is CASSWDMGEGRTDTQYF.

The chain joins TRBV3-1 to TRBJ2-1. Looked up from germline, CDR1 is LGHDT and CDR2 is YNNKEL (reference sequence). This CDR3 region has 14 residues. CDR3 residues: CASSNKPYYNEQFF.

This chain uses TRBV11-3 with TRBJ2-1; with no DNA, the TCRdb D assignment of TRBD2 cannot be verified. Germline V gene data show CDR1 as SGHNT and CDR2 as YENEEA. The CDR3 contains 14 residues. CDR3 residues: CASHTGGRKNEQFF.

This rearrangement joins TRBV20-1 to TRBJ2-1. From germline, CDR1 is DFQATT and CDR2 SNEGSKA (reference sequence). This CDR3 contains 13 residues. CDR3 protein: CSALFGPAASQFF.

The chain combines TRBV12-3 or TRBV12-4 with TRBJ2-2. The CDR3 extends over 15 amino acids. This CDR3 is CASSLRHLNTGELFF.

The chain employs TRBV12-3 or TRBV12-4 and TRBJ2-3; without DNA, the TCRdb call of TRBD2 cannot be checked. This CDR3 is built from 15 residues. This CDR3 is CASSAGTSGPDTQYF.

This chain's CDR3 is CASSLWGQAPSGGELFF. The J gene is TRBJ2-2, the V gene TRBV7-8; TCRdb picks TRBD1, but there is no DNA to check that call. Germline CDR1 and CDR2: SGHVS and FQNEAQ. CDR3 length: 17 amino acids.

The CDR3: CASRQWGTSGRVGANVLTF. This chain connects TRBV6-5 to TRBJ2-6; TCRdb picks TRBD2, but there is no DNA to check that call. The CDR3 length is 19 residues. The germline V gene has CDR1 MNHEY and CDR2 SVGAGI.

The CDR3 here is CSVGRASASETQYF. J is TRBJ2-5 and V is TRBV29-1. From germline, CDR1 is SQVTM and CDR2 ANQGSEA. The CDR3 is 14 residues long.

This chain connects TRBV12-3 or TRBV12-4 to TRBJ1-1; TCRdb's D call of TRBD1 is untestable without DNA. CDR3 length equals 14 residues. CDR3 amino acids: CASSHTGAGAEAFF.

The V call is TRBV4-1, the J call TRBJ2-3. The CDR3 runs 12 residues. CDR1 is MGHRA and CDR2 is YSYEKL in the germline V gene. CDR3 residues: CASSHLGDTQYF.

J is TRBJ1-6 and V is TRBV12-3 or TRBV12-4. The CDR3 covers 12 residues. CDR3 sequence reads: CASSSGFGALHF.

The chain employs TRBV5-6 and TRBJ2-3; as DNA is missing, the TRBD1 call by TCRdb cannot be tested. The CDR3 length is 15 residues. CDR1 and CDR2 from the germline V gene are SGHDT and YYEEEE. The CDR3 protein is CASSLKTGGKDTQYF.

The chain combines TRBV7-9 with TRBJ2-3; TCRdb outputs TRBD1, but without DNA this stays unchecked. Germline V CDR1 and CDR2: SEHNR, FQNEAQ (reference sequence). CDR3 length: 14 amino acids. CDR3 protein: CASSVYQGSDTQYF.